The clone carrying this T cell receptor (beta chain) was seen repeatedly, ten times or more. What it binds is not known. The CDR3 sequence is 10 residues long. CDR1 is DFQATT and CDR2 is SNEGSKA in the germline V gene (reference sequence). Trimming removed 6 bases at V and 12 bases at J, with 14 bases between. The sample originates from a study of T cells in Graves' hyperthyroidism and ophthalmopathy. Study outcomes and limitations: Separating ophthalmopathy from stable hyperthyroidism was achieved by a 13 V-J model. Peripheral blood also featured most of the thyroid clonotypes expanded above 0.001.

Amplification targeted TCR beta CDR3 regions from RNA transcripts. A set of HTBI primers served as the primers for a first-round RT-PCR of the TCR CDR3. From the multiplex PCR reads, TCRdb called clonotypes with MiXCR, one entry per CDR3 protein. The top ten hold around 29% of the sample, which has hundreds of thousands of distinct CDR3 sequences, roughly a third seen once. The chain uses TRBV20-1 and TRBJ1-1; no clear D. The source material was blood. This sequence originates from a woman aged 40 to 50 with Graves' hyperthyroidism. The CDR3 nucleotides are TGCAGTGCCGCCGAAGGGATGACTTTCTTT. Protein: CSAAEGMTFF.